The source of this T cell receptor (beta chain) is a study of blood T cell repertoires in COVID-19. Study-wide background: Sites across the United States, Italy and Spain contributed samples from acute and convalescent COVID-19. The cDNA or gDNA used as material had been derived from T cells, B-cell-depleted T cells, or PBMCs.

Only in-frame clones appear in the TCRdb table, and some are missing; sequencing was by immunoSEQ multiplex PCR. Among under 130,000 clones listed, approximately 84% were seen once. The receptor's source is a human donor in a cohort sampled during active or convalescent COVID-19. The sequenced sample consisted of peripheral blood.

CDR3 region: CASSLRQGTGAQTQYF. CDR3 bases: TGTGCCAGCAGCTTGCGCCAAGGAACAGGGGCGCAGACCCAGTACTTC. The J gene is TRBJ2-5, the V gene TRBV7-8, with 7 bases identical to TRBD1. The germline V gene has CDR1 SGHVS and CDR2 FQNEAQ. This CDR3 comprises 16 residues. V lost 3 bases to trimming and J lost 6 bases; unmatched junction nucleotides: 13.